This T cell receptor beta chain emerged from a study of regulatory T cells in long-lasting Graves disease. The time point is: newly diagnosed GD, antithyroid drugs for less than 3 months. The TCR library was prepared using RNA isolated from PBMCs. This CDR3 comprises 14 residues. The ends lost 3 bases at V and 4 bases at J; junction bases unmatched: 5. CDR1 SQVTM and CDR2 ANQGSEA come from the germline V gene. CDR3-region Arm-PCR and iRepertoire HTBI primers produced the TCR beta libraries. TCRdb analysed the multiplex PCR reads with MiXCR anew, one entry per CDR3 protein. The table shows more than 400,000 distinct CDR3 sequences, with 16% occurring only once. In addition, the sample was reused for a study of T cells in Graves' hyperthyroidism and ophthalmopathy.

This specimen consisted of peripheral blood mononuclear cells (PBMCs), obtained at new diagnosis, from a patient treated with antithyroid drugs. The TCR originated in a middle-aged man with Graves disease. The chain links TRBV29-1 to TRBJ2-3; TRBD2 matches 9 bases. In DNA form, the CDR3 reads TGCAGCGTTGACGTAGCGGGAGCGGCAGATACGCAGTATTTT. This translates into CSVDVAGAADTQYF.